This T cell receptor (beta chain) was captured in a study of sequential checkpoint blockade in melanoma. Assay: immunoSEQ multiplex PCR; the TCRdb copy retains only in-frame clones and omits some. Of some 22,000 clones listed, about 82% are singletons. Germline loops: CDR1 ENHRY, CDR2 SYGVKD. The length of the CDR3 is 16 residues. Losses at the gene ends were 8 bases for V and 5 bases for J; bases not matched to a gene: 11. Documented treatment: randomized to nivolumab then ipilimumab (arm A) or the reverse (arm B). The origin of this receptor is a human donor with melanoma. The V and J genes are TRBV10-3 and TRBJ2-7, with TRBD2 identical over 14 bases. Sequences were derived from CD8+ T cells sorted from blood (inferred from file names), sampled from a patient given nivolumab and ipilimumab in sequence. CDR3 DNA sequence: TGTGCCATCCCGAGGGGGACTAGCGGGAGCATCGACGAGCAGTACTTC. Its translation: CAIPRGTSGSIDEQYF.